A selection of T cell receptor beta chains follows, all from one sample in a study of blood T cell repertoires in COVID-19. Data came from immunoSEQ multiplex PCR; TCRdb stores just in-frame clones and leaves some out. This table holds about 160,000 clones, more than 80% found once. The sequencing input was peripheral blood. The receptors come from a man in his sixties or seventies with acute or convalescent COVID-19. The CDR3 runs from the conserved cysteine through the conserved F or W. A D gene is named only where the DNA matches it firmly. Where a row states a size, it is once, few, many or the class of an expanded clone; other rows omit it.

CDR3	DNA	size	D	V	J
CASKTGQGYYGYTF	TGTGCCAGCAAGACGGGACAGGGGTACTATGGCTACACCTTC	-	TRBD1	TRBV28	TRBJ1-2
CASSETTSVLFSNEQFF	TGTGCCAGCAGTGAAACGACTAGCGTGTTATTCTCCAATGAGCAGTTCTTC	-	TRBD2	TRBV28	TRBJ2-1
CASSTAGDQPQHF	TGTGCCAGTAGTACGGCCGGGGATCAGCCCCAGCATTTT	-	-	TRBV19	TRBJ1-5
CASGDYRGREKLFF	TGTGCCAGCGGCGATTACAGGGGAAGAGAAAAACTGTTTTTT	-	TRBD1	TRBV11-2	TRBJ1-4
CASSPRGAGGVTNEKLFF	TGTGCCAGCAGCCCCCGCGGCGCGGGCGGGGTGACTAATGAAAAACTGTTTTTT	-	-	TRBV7-6	TRBJ1-4
CASKGEFSYEQYF	TGTGCCAGCAAGGGGGAATTTTCCTACGAGCAGTACTTC	-	-	TRBV2	TRBJ2-7
CASSFRTGKDQPQHF	TGTGCCAGCAGTTTTCGTACAGGGAAGGATCAGCCCCAGCATTTT	-	-	TRBV28	TRBJ1-5
CASSQEWSDSGNTIYF	TGTGCCAGCAGCCAAGAATGGTCAGACTCTGGAAACACCATATATTTT	-	-	TRBV4-2	TRBJ1-3
CASRVDSRAGEQYF	TGTGCTTCACGGGTGGACAGTAGGGCGGGCGAGCAGTACTTC	once	-	TRBV6-4	TRBJ2-7
CASSEALRGSLETQYF	TGTGCCAGCAGTGAAGCGCTGCGGGGGAGCCTAGAGACCCAGTACTTC	once	TRBD2	TRBV2	TRBJ2-5
CASSFKDSTYNEQFF	TGTGCCAGCAGTTTTAAGGACAGTACTTACAATGAGCAGTTCTTC	-	-	TRBV27	TRBJ2-1
CASSPRLAGGPVRNEQFF	TGTGCCAGCAGTCCAAGACTAGCGGGGGGGCCGGTCAGGAATGAGCAGTTCTTC	-	TRBD2	TRBV27	TRBJ2-1
CASSLGRGAPLHF	TGTGCCAGCAGTTTGGGCAGGGGGGCACCCCTCCACTTT	few	TRBD1	TRBV28	TRBJ1-6
CASSLRGLAGGHEQFF	TGTGCCAGCAGCCTAAGAGGACTAGCGGGGGGGCATGAGCAGTTCTTC	-	TRBD2	TRBV3-1/TRBV3-2	TRBJ2-1
CASSSGGVNTEAFF	TGTGCCAGCAGCTCTGGGGGGGTGAACACTGAAGCTTTCTTT	-	-	TRBV7-3	TRBJ1-1
CASSFGRGQTQYF	TGTGCCAGCAGCTTTGGGAGGGGTCAGACCCAGTACTTC	-	TRBD2	TRBV7-2	TRBJ2-5
CASSLKRGLLNTGELFF	TGTGCCAGCAGTTTAAAGCGAGGACTCCTGAACACCGGGGAGCTGTTTTTT	-	-	TRBV27	TRBJ2-2
CASSLSSGYSSEAFF	TGCGCCAGCAGCTTGAGTTCAGGGTACAGCAGTGAAGCTTTCTTT	-	-	TRBV5-1	TRBJ1-1
CASSQSGTGGSDSIHTEAFF	TGCGCCAGCAGTCAGTCAGGGACAGGGGGATCAGACTCGATACACACTGAAGCTTTCTTT	few	TRBD1	TRBV23-1	TRBJ1-1
CASRNTGNSGNTIYF	TGTGCCAGCAGGAATACAGGGAACTCTGGAAACACCATATATTTT	-	-	TRBV28	TRBJ1-3
CATSDTRTASNQPQHF	TGTGCCACCAGTGATACGAGGACAGCCAGCAATCAGCCCCAGCATTTT	few	-	TRBV24-1	TRBJ1-5
CATTRTGLNEQYF	TGTGCCACCACACGGACAGGGCTCAACGAGCAGTACTTC	-	TRBD1	TRBV6-5	TRBJ2-7
CASRPGQGYGYTF	TGTGCCAGCAGGCCGGGACAGGGGTACGGCTACACCTTC	-	TRBD1	TRBV5-5	TRBJ1-2
CASSLDRAAEKLFF	TGCGCCAGCAGCTTGGACAGGGCGGCGGAAAAACTGTTTTTT	-	-	TRBV5-1	TRBJ1-4
CASNKRQPGETQYF	TGTGCCAGCAACAAGCGCCAGCCGGGGGAGACCCAGTACTTC	-	-	TRBV28	TRBJ2-5
CASSPRQGLHVNYGYTF	TGTGCCAGCAGCCCCCGACAGGGCCTTCATGTAAACTATGGCTACACCTTC	-	TRBD1	TRBV7-2	TRBJ1-2
CASSTNERYSNQPQHF	TGTGCCAGCAGTACTAACGAACGGTATAGCAATCAGCCCCAGCATTTT	-	-	TRBV28	TRBJ1-5
CASTPGHSNTEAFF	TGTGCCAGTACCCCTGGACATTCGAACACTGAAGCTTTCTTT	-	-	TRBV19	TRBJ1-1
CASSEIPGDHQPQHF	TGTGCCAGCAGTGAAATCCCAGGGGACCATCAGCCCCAGCATTTT	-	-	TRBV6-1	TRBJ1-5
CASSLAVAASYNEQFF	TGTGCCAGCAGCTTGGCCGTTGCGGCTTCCTACAATGAGCAGTTCTTC	-	-	TRBV5-4	TRBJ2-1
CASTPSYNEQFF	TGTGCCAGCACCCCTTCCTACAATGAGCAGTTCTTC	-	-	TRBV12-3/TRBV12-4	TRBJ2-1
CASRRDRGSTDTQYF	TGTGCCAGCAGACGGGACAGGGGTAGCACAGATACGCAGTATTTT	-	TRBD1	TRBV27	TRBJ2-3
CASSELLRQLSLPIYGYTF	TGCGCCAGCAGTGAGCTGCTGCGACAGCTAAGCCTCCCAATCTATGGCTACACCTTC	few	-	TRBV10-1	TRBJ1-2
CASSDRDSNQPQHF	TGTGCCAGCAGTGACAGGGATAGCAATCAGCCCCAGCATTTT	-	TRBD1	TRBV6-2/TRBV6-3	TRBJ1-5
CASSTGLTTGELFF	TGTGCCAGCAGCACGGGACTCACCACCGGGGAGCTGTTTTTT	-	-	TRBV11-2	TRBJ2-2
CASSLQLAGAEQFF	TGTGCCAGCAGCTTGCAACTAGCGGGAGCTGAGCAGTTCTTC	-	TRBD2	TRBV5-4	TRBJ2-1
CASSSDRSVEGYTF	TGTGCCAGCAGTTCGGACAGGTCTGTTGAGGGCTACACCTTC	-	TRBD1	TRBV6-6	TRBJ1-2
CASSLGSPMSGTDTQYF	TGTGCCAGCAGCTTAGGGTCCCCAATGAGCGGCACAGATACGCAGTATTTT	once	-	TRBV11-2	TRBJ2-3
CASSSQGFNYGYTF	TGCGCCAGCAGCTCCCAGGGGTTTAACTATGGCTACACCTTC	-	-	TRBV5-1	TRBJ1-2
CASSLPAGETQYF	TGCGCCAGCAGCCTCCCCGCCGGGGAGACCCAGTACTTC	few	-	TRBV4-1	TRBJ2-5
CAWDGTVNTIYF	TGTGCCTGGGACGGGACAGTAAACACCATATATTTT	-	TRBD1	TRBV30	TRBJ1-3
CASSPSSGRDADTQYF	TGTGCCAGCAGCCCCTCTAGCGGGAGGGATGCAGATACGCAGTATTTT	-	TRBD2	TRBV4-2	TRBJ2-3
CASSLTQGENSPLHF	TGCGCCAGCAGCTTAACGCAGGGGGAGAATTCACCCCTCCACTTT	-	TRBD1	TRBV5-1	TRBJ1-6
CASIAVNSPLHF	TGTGCCAGCATCGCAGTGAATTCACCCCTCCACTTT	-	-	TRBV28	TRBJ1-6
CASSSTKRGYSYEQYF	TGTGCCAGCAGTTCCACTAAGCGGGGGTATTCCTACGAGCAGTACTTC	-	TRBD2	TRBV6-5	TRBJ2-7
CASSPPVAGKETQYF	TGTGCCAGCAGCCCCCCTGTAGCGGGGAAAGAGACCCAGTACTTC	-	TRBD2	TRBV9	TRBJ2-5
CASSVGGNTIYF	TGTGCCAGCAGCGTTGGCGGAAACACCATATATTTT	few	-	TRBV12-3/TRBV12-4	TRBJ1-3
CASSYRLRQGNQPQHF	TGTGCCAGCAGTTACCGACTTCGACAGGGGAATCAGCCCCAGCATTTT	-	TRBD1	TRBV6-2/TRBV6-3	TRBJ1-5
CASSPRGTGGPVIYEQYF	TGTGCCAGCAGCCCGAGGGGGACAGGGGGCCCCGTAATCTACGAGCAGTACTTC	-	TRBD1	TRBV27	TRBJ2-7
CASAARDYSSTDTQYF	TGTGCCAGCGCCGCGCGGGACTACTCTAGCACAGATACGCAGTATTTT	-	TRBD2	TRBV2	TRBJ2-3
CASSPSLPGPLGGEQFF	TGTGCCAGCAGCCCCTCACTGCCGGGACCCCTTGGGGGCGAGCAGTTCTTC	-	-	TRBV7-3	TRBJ2-1
CASSTDRPPHSPLHF	TGTGCCAGCAGTACGGACAGGCCACCTCATTCACCCCTCCACTTT	few	TRBD1	TRBV27	TRBJ1-6
CASSMDWRDRTYGYTF	TGTGCCAGTAGTATGGACTGGAGGGACAGGACCTATGGCTACACCTTC	-	TRBD1	TRBV19	TRBJ1-2
CASSYSSSGNSPLHF	TGTGCCAGCAGTTACTCGAGTTCGGGAAATTCACCCCTCCACTTT	-	-	TRBV6-5	TRBJ1-6